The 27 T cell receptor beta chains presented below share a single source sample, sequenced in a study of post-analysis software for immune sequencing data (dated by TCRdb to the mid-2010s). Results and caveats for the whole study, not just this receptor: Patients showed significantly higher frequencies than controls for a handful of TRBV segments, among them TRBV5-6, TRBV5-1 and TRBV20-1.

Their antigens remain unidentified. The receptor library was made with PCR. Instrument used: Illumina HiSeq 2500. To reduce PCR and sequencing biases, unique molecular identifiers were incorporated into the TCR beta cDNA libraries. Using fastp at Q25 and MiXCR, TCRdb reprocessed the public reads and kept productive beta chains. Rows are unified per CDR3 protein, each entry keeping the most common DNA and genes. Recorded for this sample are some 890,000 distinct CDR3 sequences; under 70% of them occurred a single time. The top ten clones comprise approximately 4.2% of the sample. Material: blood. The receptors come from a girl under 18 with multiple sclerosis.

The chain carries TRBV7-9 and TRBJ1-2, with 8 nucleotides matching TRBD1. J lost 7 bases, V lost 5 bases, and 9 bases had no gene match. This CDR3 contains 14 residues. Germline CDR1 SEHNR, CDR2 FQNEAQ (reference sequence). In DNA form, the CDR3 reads TGTGCCAGCAGCCCAGACAGGGGATTTGGTGGCTACACCTTC. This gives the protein CASSPDRGFGGYTF.

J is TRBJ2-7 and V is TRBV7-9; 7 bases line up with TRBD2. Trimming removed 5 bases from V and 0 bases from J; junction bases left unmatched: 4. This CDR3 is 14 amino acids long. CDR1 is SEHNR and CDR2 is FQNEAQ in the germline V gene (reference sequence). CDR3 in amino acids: CASSTSEVSYEQYF. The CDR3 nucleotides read TGTGCCAGCAGCACTAGCGAAGTCTCCTACGAGCAGTACTTC.

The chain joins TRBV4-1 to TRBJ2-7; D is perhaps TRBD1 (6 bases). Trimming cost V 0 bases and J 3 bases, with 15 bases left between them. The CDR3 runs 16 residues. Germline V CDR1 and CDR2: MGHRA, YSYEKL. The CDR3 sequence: CASSQDWGRTDYEQYF. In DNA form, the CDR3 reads TGCGCCAGCAGCCAAGATTGGGGACGGACAGACTACGAGCAGTACTTC.

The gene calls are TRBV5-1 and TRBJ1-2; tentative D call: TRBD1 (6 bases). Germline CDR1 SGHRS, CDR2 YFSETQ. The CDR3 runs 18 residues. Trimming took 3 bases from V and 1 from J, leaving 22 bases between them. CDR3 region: CASSSLRDIGPHNYGYTF. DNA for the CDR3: TGCGCCAGCAGCTCATTACGGGACATAGGGCCCCATAACTATGGCTACACCTTC.

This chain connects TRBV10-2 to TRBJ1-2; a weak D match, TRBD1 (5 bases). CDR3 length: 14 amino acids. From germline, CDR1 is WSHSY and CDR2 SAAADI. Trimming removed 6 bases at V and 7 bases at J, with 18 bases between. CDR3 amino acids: CASREGRERGGYTF. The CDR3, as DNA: TGCGCCAGCAGGGAAGGCAGGGAACGTGGTGGCTACACCTTC.

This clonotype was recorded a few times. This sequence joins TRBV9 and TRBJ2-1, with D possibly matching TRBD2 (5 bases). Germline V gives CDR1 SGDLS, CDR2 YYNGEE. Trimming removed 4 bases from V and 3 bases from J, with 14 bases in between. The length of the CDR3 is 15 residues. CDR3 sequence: CASSYGVAVYNEQFF. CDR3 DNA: TGTGCCAGCAGCTACGGGGTAGCCGTCTACAATGAGCAGTTCTTC.

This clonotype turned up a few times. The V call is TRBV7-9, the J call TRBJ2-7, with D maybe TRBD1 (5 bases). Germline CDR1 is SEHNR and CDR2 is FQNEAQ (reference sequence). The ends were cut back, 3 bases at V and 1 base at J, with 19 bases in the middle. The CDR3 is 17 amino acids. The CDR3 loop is CASSFESWQGGSYEQYF. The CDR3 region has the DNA TGTGCCAGCAGCTTCGAATCTTGGCAGGGCGGTTCCTACGAGCAGTACTTC.

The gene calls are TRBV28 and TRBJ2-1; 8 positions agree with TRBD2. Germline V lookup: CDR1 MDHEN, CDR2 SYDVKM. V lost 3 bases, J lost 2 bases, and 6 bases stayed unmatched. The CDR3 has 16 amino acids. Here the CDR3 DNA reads TGTGCCAGCAGTTTGCTCTCGACTAGCGCCTACAATGAGCAGTTCTTC. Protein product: CASSLLSTSAYNEQFF.

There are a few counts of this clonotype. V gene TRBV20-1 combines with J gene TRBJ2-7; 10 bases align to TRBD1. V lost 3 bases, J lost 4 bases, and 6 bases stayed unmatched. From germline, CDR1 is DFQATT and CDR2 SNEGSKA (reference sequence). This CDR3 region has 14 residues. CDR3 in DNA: TGCAGTGCTAGCCCCCGGGACAGGGGTTACGAGCAGTACTTC. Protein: CSASPRDRGYEQYF.

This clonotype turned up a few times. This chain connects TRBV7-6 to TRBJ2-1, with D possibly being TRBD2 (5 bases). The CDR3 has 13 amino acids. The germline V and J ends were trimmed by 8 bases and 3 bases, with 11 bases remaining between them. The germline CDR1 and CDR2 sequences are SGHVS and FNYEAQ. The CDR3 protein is CASDPGLYNEQFF. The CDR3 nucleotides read TGTGCCAGCGATCCCGGACTCTACAATGAGCAGTTCTTC.

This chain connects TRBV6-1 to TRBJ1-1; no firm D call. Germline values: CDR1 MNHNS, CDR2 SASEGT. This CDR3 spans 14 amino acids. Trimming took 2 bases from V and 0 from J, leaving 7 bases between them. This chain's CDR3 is CASSEWALNTEAFF. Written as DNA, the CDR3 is TGTGCCAGCAGTGAATGGGCCCTGAACACTGAAGCTTTCTTT.

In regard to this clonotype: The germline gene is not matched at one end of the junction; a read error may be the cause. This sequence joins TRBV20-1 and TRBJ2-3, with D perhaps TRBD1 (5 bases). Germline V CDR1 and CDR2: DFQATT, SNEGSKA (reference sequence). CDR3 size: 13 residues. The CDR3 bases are TGCGGTGCTGCTCAGACAGCCACAGATACGCAGTATTTT. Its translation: CGAAQTATDTQYF.

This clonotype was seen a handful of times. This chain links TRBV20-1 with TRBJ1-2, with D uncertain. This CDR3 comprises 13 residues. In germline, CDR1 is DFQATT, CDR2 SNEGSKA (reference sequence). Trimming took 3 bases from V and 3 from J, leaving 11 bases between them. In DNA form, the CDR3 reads TGCAGTGCTAGTTCCGACGCGGACTATGGCTACACCTTC. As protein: CSASSDADYGYTF.

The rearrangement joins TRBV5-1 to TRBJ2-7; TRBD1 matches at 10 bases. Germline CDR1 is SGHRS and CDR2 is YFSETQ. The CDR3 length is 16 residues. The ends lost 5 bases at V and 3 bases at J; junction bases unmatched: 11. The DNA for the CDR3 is TGCGCCAGCAGTCACCCCGGGACAGGGGACCTCTACGAGCAGTACTTC. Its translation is CASSHPGTGDLYEQYF.

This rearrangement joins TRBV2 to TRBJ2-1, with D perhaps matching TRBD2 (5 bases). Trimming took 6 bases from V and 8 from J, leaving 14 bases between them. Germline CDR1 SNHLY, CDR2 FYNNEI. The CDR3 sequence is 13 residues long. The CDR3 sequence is CASRKTTPDEQFF. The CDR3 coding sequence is TGTGCCAGCAGAAAGACTACTCCCGATGAGCAGTTCTTC.

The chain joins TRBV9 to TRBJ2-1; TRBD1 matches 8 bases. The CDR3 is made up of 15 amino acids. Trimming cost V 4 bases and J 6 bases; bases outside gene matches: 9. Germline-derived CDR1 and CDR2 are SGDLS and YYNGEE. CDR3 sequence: CASSITQTGVNEQFF. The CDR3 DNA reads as TGTGCCAGCAGCATCACGCAGACAGGGGTCAATGAGCAGTTCTTC.

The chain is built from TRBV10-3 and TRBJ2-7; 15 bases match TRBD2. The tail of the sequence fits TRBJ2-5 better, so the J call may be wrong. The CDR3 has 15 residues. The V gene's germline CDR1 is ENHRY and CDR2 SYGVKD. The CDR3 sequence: CAITRGLAGGETQYF. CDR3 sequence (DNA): TGTGCCATCACCCGAGGACTAGCGGGAGGGGAGACCCAGTACTTC.

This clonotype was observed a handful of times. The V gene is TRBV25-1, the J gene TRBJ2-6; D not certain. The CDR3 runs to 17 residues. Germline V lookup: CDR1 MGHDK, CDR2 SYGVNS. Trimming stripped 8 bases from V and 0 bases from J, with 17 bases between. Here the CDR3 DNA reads TGTGCCAGCTGTGGTCGCTTTCCTAGCTCTGGGGCCAACGTCCTGACTTTC. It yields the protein CASCGRFPSSGANVLTF. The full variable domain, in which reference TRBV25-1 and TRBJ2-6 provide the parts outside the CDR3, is EADIYQTPRYLVIGTGKKITLECSQTMGHDKMYWYQQDPGMELHLIHYSYGVNSTEKGDLSSESTVSRIRTEHFPLTLESARPSHTSQYLCASCGRFPSSGANVLTFGAGSRLTVL.

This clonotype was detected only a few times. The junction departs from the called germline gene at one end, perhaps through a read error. The CDR3 bases are TGCGCCAGCAGCTTGGGCCGTGCACCGGGAACTCACCAGGAGACCCAGTACTTC. Residues: CASSLGRAPGTHQETQYF. The chain combines TRBV5-1 with TRBJ2-5; TRBD2 is a possible D gene (5 bases). Germline CDR1 is SGHRS and CDR2 is YFSETQ. The CDR3 has 18 residues.

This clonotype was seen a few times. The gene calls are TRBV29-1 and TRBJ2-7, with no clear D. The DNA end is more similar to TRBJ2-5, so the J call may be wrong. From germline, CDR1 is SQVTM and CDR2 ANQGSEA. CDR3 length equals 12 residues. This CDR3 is CSVEKGPLTQYF. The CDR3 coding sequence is TGCAGCGTTGAAAAGGGCCCCCTGACCCAGTACTTC.

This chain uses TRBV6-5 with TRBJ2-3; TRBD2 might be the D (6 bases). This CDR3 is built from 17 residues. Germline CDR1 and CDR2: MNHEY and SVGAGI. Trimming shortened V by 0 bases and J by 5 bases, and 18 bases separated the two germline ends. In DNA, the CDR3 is TGTGCCAGCAGTTACTCGTCCGCGGGGCTTCCCGGAGATACGCAGTATTTT. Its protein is CASSYSSAGLPGDTQYF.

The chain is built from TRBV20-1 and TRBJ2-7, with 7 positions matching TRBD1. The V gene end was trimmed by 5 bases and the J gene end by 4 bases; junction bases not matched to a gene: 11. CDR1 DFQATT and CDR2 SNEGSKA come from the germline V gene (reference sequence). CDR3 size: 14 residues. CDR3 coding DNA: TGCAGTGCTCTCTCCGGGACAGCAGAATACGAGCAGTACTTC. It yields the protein CSALSGTAEYEQYF.

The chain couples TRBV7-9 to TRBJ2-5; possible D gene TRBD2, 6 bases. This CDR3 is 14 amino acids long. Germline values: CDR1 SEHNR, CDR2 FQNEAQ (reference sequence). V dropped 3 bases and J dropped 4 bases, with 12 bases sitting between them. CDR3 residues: CASSFAGWGETQYF. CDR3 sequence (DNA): TGTGCCAGCAGCTTTGCGGGGTGGGGAGAGACCCAGTACTTC.

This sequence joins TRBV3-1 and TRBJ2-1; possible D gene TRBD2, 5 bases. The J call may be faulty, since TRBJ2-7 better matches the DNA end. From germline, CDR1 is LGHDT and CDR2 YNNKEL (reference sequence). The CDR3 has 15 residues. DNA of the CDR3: TGTGCCAGCAGCCAAGAGGGAGAAACCTACAATGAGCAGTACTTC. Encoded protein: CASSQEGETYNEQYF.

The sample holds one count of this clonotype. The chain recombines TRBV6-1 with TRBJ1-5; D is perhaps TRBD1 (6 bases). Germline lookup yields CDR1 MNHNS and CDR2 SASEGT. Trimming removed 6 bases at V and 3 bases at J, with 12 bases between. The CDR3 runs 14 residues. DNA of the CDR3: TGTGCCAGCAGAAGCGACAGGTTCAATCAGCCCCAGCATTTT. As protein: CASRSDRFNQPQHF.

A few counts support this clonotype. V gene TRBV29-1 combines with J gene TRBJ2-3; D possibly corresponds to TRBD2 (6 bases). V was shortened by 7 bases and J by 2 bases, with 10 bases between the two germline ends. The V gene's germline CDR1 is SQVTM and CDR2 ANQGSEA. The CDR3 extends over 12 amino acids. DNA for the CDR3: TGCAGCGCCTGGGACTTCACAGATACGCAGTATTTT. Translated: CSAWDFTDTQYF.

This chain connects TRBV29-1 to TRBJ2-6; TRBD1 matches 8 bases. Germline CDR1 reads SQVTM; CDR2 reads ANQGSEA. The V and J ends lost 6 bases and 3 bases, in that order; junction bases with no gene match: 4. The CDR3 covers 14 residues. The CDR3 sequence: CSVSQGGGANVLTF. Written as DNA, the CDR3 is TGCAGCGTCTCACAGGGGGGTGGGGCCAACGTCCTGACTTTC.